The 20 T cell receptor beta chains below all came from one sample that was sequenced in a study of blood T cells in healthy people across ages. With a J-beta primer mix and a sample-barcoded 5' primer, a second PCR ran 7 to 11 cycles. TCRdb used MiXCR to reprocess the 5' RACE reads, holding one entry per CDR3 protein. The sample lists about a million distinct CDR3 sequences; approximately 49% were seen once. Sequencing input: blood. The source is a man aged 30 to 39 in good health.

This sequence joins TRBV7-2 and TRBJ1-1; D is uncertain. The CDR3 length is 14 residues. V shed 0 bases and J shed 6 bases, with 11 bases lying between them. Germline loops: CDR1 SGHTA, CDR2 FQGNSA. CDR3 in amino acids: CASSLAREWAEAFF. The CDR3 region has the DNA TGTGCCAGCAGCTTAGCGAGGGAGTGGGCTGAAGCTTTCTTT.

The rearrangement links TRBV20-1 to TRBJ2-7; either TRBD1 or TRBD2 may fit D (5 bases each). Per germline, CDR1 DFQATT and CDR2 SNEGSKA (reference sequence). CDR3 length: 16 amino acids. V was shortened by 4 bases and J by 3 bases, with 22 bases between the two germline ends. As DNA, the CDR3 is TGCAGTGCTAAGACAGCGCTGGGACGCCTCTACTACGAGCAGTACTTC. Translating gives CSAKTALGRLYYEQYF.

As to this clonotype: One end of the junction does not line up with germline, which may come from a read error. The chain links TRBV20-1 to TRBJ2-1, with 8 positions matching TRBD2. The CDR3 loop spans 17 amino acids. Germline CDR1 DFQATT, CDR2 SNEGSKA (reference sequence). The CDR3 nucleotides read TGCAGTGATAGAGATTGGCTAGCGGGCTCCCTCTACAATGAGCAGTTCTTC. Its protein product is CSDRDWLAGSLYNEQFF.

The rearrangement links TRBV21-1 to TRBJ2-2. TRBV21-1 is a documented pseudogene. This CDR3 region has 15 residues. The CDR3 DNA is TGTGCCAGCAGCCCAAGCGGGCAGAGGACCGGGGAGCTGTTTTTT. It encodes CASSPSGQRTGELFF.

J is TRBJ2-1 and V is TRBV12-3 or TRBV12-4; D is perhaps TRBD1 (6 bases). V gave up 5 bases and J gave up 4 bases, with 18 bases separating them. The CDR3 spans 16 residues. This CDR3 is CASSNQGLGTYNEQFF. The CDR3 DNA sequence: TGTGCCAGCAGTAACCAGGGGCTTGGCACTTACAATGAGCAGTTCTTC.

The chain combines TRBV29-1 with TRBJ2-3; perhaps D is TRBD1 or TRBD2 (5 bases each). Germline CDR1 and CDR2: SQVTM and ANQGSEA. V was trimmed by 1 base and J by 6 bases, leaving 14 bases between them. This CDR3 has 14 amino acids. The CDR3 loop is CSVEVENWGDTQYF. CDR3 nucleotides: TGCAGCGTTGAAGTTGAAAACTGGGGGGATACGCAGTATTTT.

This clonotype was detected only a few times. The V gene is TRBV5-1, the J gene TRBJ2-2; TRBD2 is a possible D gene (6 bases). CDR3 length: 15 amino acids. Germline V gene sequence: CDR1 SGHRS, CDR2 YFSETQ. Trimming pared 4 bases from V and 0 bases from J, leaving 10 bases between. CDR3 protein: CASSPAGSNTGELFF. CDR3 bases: TGCGCCAGCAGCCCGGCGGGGTCGAACACCGGGGAGCTGTTTTTT.

This clonotype was detected a few times. This chain uses TRBV20-1 with TRBJ1-2; TRBD1 agrees at 9 bases. V shed 3 bases and J 7 bases; nucleotides not matched to a gene: 9. Germline V gives CDR1 DFQATT, CDR2 SNEGSKA (reference sequence). The CDR3 is made up of 14 amino acids. CDR3 bases: TGCAGTGCTAGGGTCGGACAGGGGTTCGGTGGCTACACCTTC. Encoded protein: CSARVGQGFGGYTF.

This clonotype showed up just a few times. The chain joins TRBV29-1 to TRBJ2-4; TRBD1 matches 7 bases. The CDR3 covers 12 residues. The germline V gene has CDR1 SQVTM and CDR2 ANQGSEA. With 6 bases clipped from V and 4 bases from J, the junction kept 3 bases outside the gene matches. As DNA, the CDR3 is TGCAGCGTGGAGACAGGGAAAAACATTCAGTACTTC. It encodes CSVETGKNIQYF.

V gene TRBV5-6 combines with J gene TRBJ1-2; tentatively, D is TRBD1 (5 bases). The V gene lost 3 bases and the J gene lost 3 bases, with 9 bases spanning the gap. The germline gives CDR1 SGHDT, CDR2 YYEEEE. This CDR3 has 13 residues. CDR3 bases: TGTGCCAGCAGCTGGGGGACGGACTATGGCTACACCTTC. It is translated as CASSWGTDYGYTF.

This clonotype was observed many times. The gene calls are TRBV11-2 and TRBJ2-1, with 9 bases matching TRBD2. Looked up from germline, CDR1 is SGHAT and CDR2 is FQNNGV. J was trimmed by 8 bases and V by 5 bases; bases with no gene match: 10. There are 15 residues in the CDR3. The DNA for the CDR3 is TGTGCCAGCAGCCCCGTGAGCGGGGGGTCCTATGAGCAGTTCTTC. It specifies CASSPVSGGSYEQFF.

This chain joins TRBV6-2 or TRBV6-3 and TRBJ2-5; tentative D call: TRBD1 (5 bases). Germline CDR1 is MNHEY and CDR2 is SVGEGT. Trimming pared 2 bases from V and 5 bases from J, leaving 12 bases between. The CDR3 is 14 residues long. Here the CDR3 reads CASSYSPTEETQYF. The CDR3 region has the DNA TGTGCCAGCAGTTACAGCCCGACAGAGGAGACCCAGTACTTC.

The chain has TRBV14 and TRBJ2-7; perhaps TRBD1 as D (6 bases). V was clipped by 4 bases and J by 3 bases, with 13 bases between them. Germline loops: CDR1 SGHDN, CDR2 FVKESK. The CDR3 runs 14 residues. In DNA form, the CDR3 reads TGTGCCAGCAGCCCCCAGGGGTTACTCTACGAGCAGTACTTC. This sequence encodes CASSPQGLLYEQYF.

The chain combines TRBV3-1 with TRBJ1-5; unclear D gene. Trimming stripped 2 bases from V and 0 bases from J, with 8 bases between. The germline V gene encodes CDR1 LGHDT and CDR2 YNNKEL (reference sequence). This CDR3 contains 15 residues. The DNA for the CDR3 is TGTGCCAGCAGCCAATTTTTGGATAGCAATCAGCCCCAGCATTTT. Its translation: CASSQFLDSNQPQHF.

The V and J genes are TRBV29-1 and TRBJ2-1, with D unclear. V was shortened by 2 bases and J by 6 bases, with 14 bases between the two germline ends. The CDR3 totals 14 residues. Germline lookup yields CDR1 SQVTM and CDR2 ANQGSEA. This chain's CDR3 is CSVEHVGLRNEQFF. The DNA for the CDR3 is TGCAGCGTTGAACATGTAGGGTTACGCAATGAGCAGTTCTTC.

The J gene is TRBJ2-1, the V gene TRBV6-2 or TRBV6-3; 7 positions agree with TRBD2. This CDR3 is 14 amino acids long. Germline CDR1 is MNHEY and CDR2 is SVGEGT. Germline trimming cut 6 bases from V and 4 bases from J; bases unmatched to any gene: 6. The CDR3 sequence: CASSRAGVYNEQFF. The CDR3 bases are TGTGCCAGCAGCCGGGCGGGAGTATACAATGAGCAGTTCTTC.

The V and J genes are TRBV11-2 and TRBJ1-6, with D hard to call. The CDR3 has 11 residues. CDR1 is SGHAT and CDR2 is FQNNGV in the germline V gene. V gave up 8 bases and J gave up 6 bases, with 5 bases separating them. Written as DNA, the CDR3 is TGTGCCAGCGCGGGTAATTCACCCCTCCACTTT. Residues: CASAGNSPLHF.

As for this clonotype: A read error may explain this, as a much larger clone is one base away. J is TRBJ2-3 and V is TRBV24-1; 7 nucleotides agree with TRBD2. The CDR3 has 15 residues. CDR1 KGHDR and CDR2 SFDVKD come from the germline V gene. The CDR3 nucleotides are TGTGCCGCCAGTGACCCTGGACTAGTTACAGATACGCAGTATTTT. As protein: CAASDPGLVTDTQYF.

The CDR3 DNA follows: TGCGCCAGCAGCCCCGGACTAGCGGGGGGAAGCTCCTACAATGAGCAGTACTTC. It yields the protein CASSPGLAGGSSYNEQYF. The chain joins TRBV5-1 to TRBJ2-1; 14 bases align to TRBD2. With the DNA end fitting TRBJ2-7 better, the J assignment may be wrong. CDR3 length: 18 amino acids. Per germline, CDR1 SGHRS and CDR2 YFSETQ.

The rearrangement links TRBV5-1 to TRBJ2-3, with 9 bases fitting TRBD2. The germline CDR1 and CDR2 sequences are SGHRS and YFSETQ. The CDR3 consists of 16 residues. J lost 4 bases, V lost 0 bases, and 6 bases had no gene match. CDR3 sequence (DNA): TGCGCCAGCAGCTTGGCCCGGACTAGCGATCCAGATACGCAGTATTTT. Amino acids: CASSLARTSDPDTQYF.